This T cell receptor beta chain was recovered during a study of T-cell memory formation after mild COVID-19. Looked up from germline, CDR1 is LGHNA and CDR2 is YSLEER. This CDR3 region has 15 residues. After removal of 4 bases from V and 5 bases from J, the junction contained 8 bases not matched to a gene. Each CDR3 protein gets one entry after TCRdb re-called the 5' RACE reads with MiXCR. The top ten hold around 12% of the sample, which has more than 450,000 distinct CDR3 sequences, 18% seen once. This clonotype has ten or more counts. Sequenced material: PBMCs or a T cell subset sorted from them (not recorded which). This clonotype was sampled from an adult woman who had mild COVID-19 (a few samples of this study predate the infection). Cell type and time point are not known. This chain joins TRBV4-3 and TRBJ2-1, with 7 positions matching TRBD2. The CDR3 region has the DNA TGCGCCAGCAGCCGGGAGCGGGAAATTAACAATGAGCAGTTCTTC. As protein: CASSREREINNEQFF.